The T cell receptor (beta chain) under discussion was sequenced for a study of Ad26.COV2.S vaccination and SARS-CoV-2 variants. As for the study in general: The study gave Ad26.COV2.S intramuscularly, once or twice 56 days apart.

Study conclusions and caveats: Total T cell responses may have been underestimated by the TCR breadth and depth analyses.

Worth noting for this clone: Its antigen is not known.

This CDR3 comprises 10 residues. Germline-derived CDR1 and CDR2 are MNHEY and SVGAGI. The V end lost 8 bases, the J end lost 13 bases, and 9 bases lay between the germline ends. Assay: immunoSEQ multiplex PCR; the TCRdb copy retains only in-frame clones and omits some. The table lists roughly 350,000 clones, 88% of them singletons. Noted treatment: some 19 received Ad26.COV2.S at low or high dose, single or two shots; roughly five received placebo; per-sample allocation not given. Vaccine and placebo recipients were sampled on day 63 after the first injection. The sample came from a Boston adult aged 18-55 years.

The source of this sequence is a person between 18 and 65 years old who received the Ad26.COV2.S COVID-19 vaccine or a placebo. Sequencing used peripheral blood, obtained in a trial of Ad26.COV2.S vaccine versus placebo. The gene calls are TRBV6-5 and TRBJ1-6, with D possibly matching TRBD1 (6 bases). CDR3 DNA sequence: TGTGCCAGCGGCCAGGGGCCCCTCCACTTT. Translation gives CASGQGPLHF.